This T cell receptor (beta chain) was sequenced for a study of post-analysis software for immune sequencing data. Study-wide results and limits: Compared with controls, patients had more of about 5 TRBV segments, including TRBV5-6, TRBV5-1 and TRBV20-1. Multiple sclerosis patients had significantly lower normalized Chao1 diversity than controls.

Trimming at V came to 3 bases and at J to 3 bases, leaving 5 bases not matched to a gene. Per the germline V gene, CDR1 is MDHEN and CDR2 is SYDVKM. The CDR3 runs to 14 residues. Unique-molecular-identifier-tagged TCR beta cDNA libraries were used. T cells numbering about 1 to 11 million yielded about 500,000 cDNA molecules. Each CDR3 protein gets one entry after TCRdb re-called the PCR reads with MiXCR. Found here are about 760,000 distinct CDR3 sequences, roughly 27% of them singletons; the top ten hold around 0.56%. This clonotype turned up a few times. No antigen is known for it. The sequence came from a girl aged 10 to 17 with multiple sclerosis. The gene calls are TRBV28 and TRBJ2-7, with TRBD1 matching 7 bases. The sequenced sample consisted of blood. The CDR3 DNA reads TGTGCCAGCAGTTTCTCCGGGACAGACTACGAGCAGTACTTC. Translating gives CASSFSGTDYEQYF.